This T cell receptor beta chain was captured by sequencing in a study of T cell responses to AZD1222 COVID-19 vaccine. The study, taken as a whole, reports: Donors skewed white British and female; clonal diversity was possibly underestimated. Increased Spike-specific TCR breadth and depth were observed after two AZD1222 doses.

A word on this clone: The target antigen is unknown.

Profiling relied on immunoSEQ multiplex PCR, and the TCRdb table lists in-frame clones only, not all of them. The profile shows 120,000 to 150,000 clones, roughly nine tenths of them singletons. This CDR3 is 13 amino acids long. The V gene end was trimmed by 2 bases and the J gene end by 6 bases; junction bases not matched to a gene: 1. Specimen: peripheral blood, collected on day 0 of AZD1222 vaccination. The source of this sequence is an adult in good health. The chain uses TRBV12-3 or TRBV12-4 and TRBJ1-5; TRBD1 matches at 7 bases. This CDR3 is CASSLRGLQPQHF. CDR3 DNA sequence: TGTGCCAGCAGTTTAAGGGGGCTTCAGCCCCAGCATTTT.